Detailed here is one TCR beta chain. The PCR employed 60 Vbeta primers together with 13 Jbeta primers. Libraries were prepared by immunoSEQ multiplex PCR; TCRdb keeps only in-frame clonotypes and omits some of them. The sample comprises around 300,000 clones, roughly 70% of which are singletons, and around 2.3% rests with the top ten. Germline lookup yields CDR1 GTSNPN and CDR2 SVGIG (reference sequence). V shed 0 bases and J 5 bases; nucleotides not matched to a gene: 14. The CDR3 totals 17 residues. The data are from a study of cytomegalovirus exposure and HLA in healthy donors. The sequence was collected from a female donor in good health and CMV-seronegative. J is TRBJ2-7 and V is TRBV30; 9 bases map to TRBD1. The specimen sequenced was PBMCs. The CDR3, as DNA: TGTGCCTGGAGTGTGACCTGGCACCGGGACAGGGTCCACGAGCAGTACTTC. Its protein is CAWSVTWHRDRVHEQYF.